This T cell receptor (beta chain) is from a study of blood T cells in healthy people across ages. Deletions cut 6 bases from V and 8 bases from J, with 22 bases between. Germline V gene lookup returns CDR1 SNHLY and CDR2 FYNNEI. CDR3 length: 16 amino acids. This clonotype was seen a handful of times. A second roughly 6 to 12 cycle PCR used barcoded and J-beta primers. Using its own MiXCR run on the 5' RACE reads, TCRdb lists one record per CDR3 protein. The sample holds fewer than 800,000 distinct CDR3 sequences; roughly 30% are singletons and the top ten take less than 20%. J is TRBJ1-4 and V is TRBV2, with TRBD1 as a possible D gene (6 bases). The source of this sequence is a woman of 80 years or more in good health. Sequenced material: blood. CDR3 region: CASSVPLQGVGEKLFF. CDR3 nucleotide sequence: TGTGCCAGCAGCGTCCCCCTACAGGGAGTCGGGGAAAAACTGTTTTTT.